Presented here are 27 T cell receptor beta chains from one specimen sequenced in a study of T cells in Graves' hyperthyroidism and ophthalmopathy. Researchers took RNA transcripts and amplified the TCR beta CDR3 regions from them. A first-round RT-PCR of the TCR CDR3 used the HTBI primer set. In TCRdb, the multiplex PCR reads were re-called with MiXCR into one record per CDR3 protein. The sample has 350,000 to 400,000 distinct CDR3 sequences; 11% to 15% are singletons. Sample: blood. These receptors were taken from a woman aged 55-69 years with Graves' hyperthyroidism.

This clonotype has at least ten counts. This chain uses TRBV18 with TRBJ2-5, with D perhaps matching TRBD1 (6 bases). Trimming removed 4 bases from V and 3 bases from J, with 12 bases in between. Germline CDR1 KGHSH, CDR2 LQKENI. The CDR3 has 14 residues. CDR3 residues: CASSLSGTKETQYF. The CDR3 nucleotides read TGTGCCAGCTCACTCTCCGGGACAAAAGAGACCCAGTACTTC. Looking up the rest from reference TRBV18 and TRBJ2-5 gives the full variable domain: NAGVMQNPRHLVRRRGQEARLRCSPMKGHSHVYWYRQLPEEGLKFMVYLQKENIIDESGMPKERFSAEFPKEGPSILRIQQVVRGDSAAYFCASSLSGTKETQYFGPGTRLLVL.

This clonotype showed up many times. The chain is built from TRBV28 and TRBJ1-2; 7 positions agree with TRBD1. The V and J ends lost 3 bases and 5 bases, in that order; junction bases with no gene match: 6. CDR3 length: 14 amino acids. Germline V CDR1 and CDR2: MDHEN, SYDVKM. For the CDR3, the DNA is TGTGCCAGCAGTTTGGGGACAGCCTCTTATGGCTACACCTTC. Protein product: CASSLGTASYGYTF.

Points on this clonotype: Germline is not matched at one junction end, which may reflect a read error. V and J are TRBV3-1 and TRBJ2-5, with a weak D call TRBD2 (5 bases). Germline CDR1 LGHDT, CDR2 YNNKEL (reference sequence). The CDR3 is 14 amino acids. CDR3 in DNA: TGTGCCGGCAGGCTGGGAGCCACCCAAGAGACCCAGTACTTC. Its translation: CAGRLGATQETQYF.

This clonotype has a count of ten or more. The chain carries TRBV10-1 and TRBJ2-7; 12 bases are shared with TRBD1. V was pared by 6 bases and J by 7 bases, with 7 bases of the junction left unmatched. The V gene's germline CDR1 is WNHNN and CDR2 SYGVQD (reference sequence). There are 14 residues in the CDR3. The CDR3 DNA reads TGCGCCAGCAGCCCGGGACAGGGGGCAGGGGAGCAGTACTTC. Translating it yields CASSPGQGAGEQYF.

This clonotype has a count of ten or more. The chain recombines TRBV27 with TRBJ2-4; 10 nucleotides match TRBD1. The junction had 3 bases not matched to a gene; V was cut back by 6 bases and J by 7 bases. Germline assignment: CDR1 MNHEY and CDR2 SMNVEV (reference sequence). CDR3 length: 13 residues. The chain's CDR3 is CASRPGQGNIQYF. Here the CDR3 DNA reads TGTGCCAGCAGACCGGGACAGGGGAACATTCAGTACTTC.

This clonotype occurred many times. The rearrangement joins TRBV11-3 to TRBJ2-5; TRBD1 agrees at 7 bases. Germline V gives CDR1 SGHNT, CDR2 YENEEA. The CDR3 covers 15 residues. With V trimmed by 5 bases and J by 2 bases, 8 bases remained unmatched. The CDR3 DNA is TGTGCCAGCAGCCCAGGACAGGTCGCACAAGAGACCCAGTACTTC. Amino acids: CASSPGQVAQETQYF.

This clonotype was seen ten or more times. This sequence joins TRBV29-1 and TRBJ1-1; weak D call: TRBD1 (5 bases). Trimming cost V 1 base and J 10 bases, with 7 bases left between them. The CDR3 contains 10 residues. Germline values: CDR1 SQVTM, CDR2 ANQGSEA. The CDR3 protein is CSVEAGIAFF. In nucleotides, the CDR3 is TGCAGCGTTGAAGCAGGGATAGCTTTCTTT.

In this sample, this clonotype turned up many times. The chain has TRBV7-9 and TRBJ2-1; 8 bases map to TRBD2. The J segment lost 8 bases and the V segment lost 2 bases, leaving 8 bases of the junction unmatched. Germline CDR1 SEHNR, CDR2 FQNEAQ (reference sequence). There are 15 residues in the CDR3. This chain's CDR3 is CASSLYGRASDEQFF. CDR3 coding DNA: TGTGCCAGCAGCTTATACGGGAGGGCCAGCGATGAGCAGTTCTTC.

This clonotype was detected many times. This sequence joins TRBV3-1 and TRBJ2-7; D might be TRBD1 or TRBD2, each matching 5 bases. The V end was cut by 0 bases, the J end by 6 bases, with 12 bases between. The length of the CDR3 is 14 residues. CDR1 and CDR2 (germline): LGHDT, YNNKEL (reference sequence). The CDR3 sequence: CASSQERGAGEQYF. For the CDR3, the DNA is TGTGCCAGCAGCCAAGAACGAGGGGCCGGCGAGCAGTACTTC.

The table lists this clonotype with a few counts. The chain uses TRBV19 and TRBJ1-4, with 9 nucleotides matching TRBD1. V lost 8 bases and J lost 4; bases outside the gene matches: 8. Per germline, CDR1 LNHDA and CDR2 SQIVND (reference sequence). The CDR3 extends over 15 amino acids. CDR3 bases: TGTGCCAGTCGGGACAGGGTTGCCCTTAATGAAAAACTGTTTTTT. It codes for CASRDRVALNEKLFF.

This clonotype was counted many times. The chain recombines TRBV20-1 with TRBJ2-5; 8 bases line up with TRBD2. CDR3 size: 14 residues. Trimming removed 2 bases from V and 5 bases from J; junction bases left unmatched: 7. Germline V gene lookup returns CDR1 DFQATT and CDR2 SNEGSKA (reference sequence). This CDR3 is CSARQYSGVETQYF. CDR3 sequence (DNA): TGCAGTGCTAGACAGTATAGCGGGGTGGAGACCCAGTACTTC.

There are a few counts of this clonotype. The chain combines TRBV25-1 with TRBJ1-4; no firm D call. V was trimmed by 9 bases and J by 4 bases, leaving 12 bases between them. Germline lookup yields CDR1 MGHDK and CDR2 SYGVNS. This CDR3 has 13 amino acids. The CDR3 region has the DNA TGTGCCAGGGGAGGTAGGAGTAATGAAAAACTGTTTTTT. Its protein is CARGGRSNEKLFF.

The chain has TRBV6-2 or TRBV6-3 and TRBJ1-2; D gene unclear. The germline CDR1 and CDR2 sequences are MNHEY and SVGEGT. Trimming cost V 2 bases and J 6 bases, with 13 bases left between them. The CDR3 runs 14 residues. CDR3 coding DNA: TGTGCCAGCAGTTACCCGGGCCCACGGGATGGCTACACCTTC. It specifies CASSYPGPRDGYTF.

This clonotype was picked up many times. The rearrangement links TRBV28 to TRBJ1-5; 10 bases match TRBD1. Losses at the gene ends were 6 bases for V and 1 base for J; bases not matched to a gene: 3. The CDR3 totals 15 residues. The germline V gene encodes CDR1 MDHEN and CDR2 SYDVKM. CDR3 sequence: CASRRTGGSNQPQHF. The CDR3 DNA follows: TGTGCCAGCAGACGGACAGGGGGAAGCAATCAGCCCCAGCATTTT.

The rearrangement uses TRBV7-9 and TRBJ2-1; tentatively, D is TRBD1 or TRBD2 (5 bases each). V lost 5 bases, J lost 6 bases, and 11 bases lay in between. The CDR3 covers 13 residues. The germline V gene has CDR1 SEHNR and CDR2 FQNEAQ (reference sequence). The CDR3 DNA is TGTGCCAGCAGCATGGCTGGGGGCAATGAGCAGTTCTTC. It codes for CASSMAGGNEQFF.

This clonotype was counted ten times or more. J is TRBJ1-1 and V is TRBV5-6; 8 bases line up with TRBD1. The CDR3 totals 16 residues. Germline CDR1 and CDR2: SGHDT and YYEEEE. V was clipped by 4 bases and J by 1 base; unmatched bases: 9. CDR3 coding DNA: TGTGCCAGCAGCCGGGACAGGCTTATTGGGAACACTGAAGCTTTCTTT. It is translated as CASSRDRLIGNTEAFF. Combining the CDR3 with reference TRBV5-6 and TRBJ1-1 gives the whole variable domain DAGVTQSPTHLIKTRGQQVTLRCSPKSGHDTVSWYQQALGQGPQFIFQYYEEEERQRGNFPDRFSGHQFPNYSSELNVNALLLGDSALYLCASSRDRLIGNTEAFFGQGTRLTVV.

Only a few counts were recorded for this clonotype. The chain employs TRBV18 and TRBJ1-1, with D maybe TRBD1 (5 bases). The V and J ends lost 5 bases and 4 bases respectively, with 17 bases between them. The CDR3 covers 15 residues. Germline CDR1 and CDR2: KGHSH and LQKENI. Written as DNA, the CDR3 is TGTGCCAGCTCATCGCCGACCCGGGGGATCACTGAAGCTTTCTTT. Protein sequence: CASSSPTRGITEAFF.

In this sample, this clonotype turned up many times. This sequence joins TRBV11-2 and TRBJ2-5; TRBD2 matches at 11 bases. The V segment lost 5 bases and the J segment 5 bases; nucleotides outside the gene matches: 7. This CDR3 has 15 residues. Per the germline V gene, CDR1 is SGHAT and CDR2 is FQNNGV. This CDR3 is CASSVTSGAQETQYF. CDR3 DNA: TGTGCCAGCAGCGTGACTAGCGGGGCCCAGGAGACCCAGTACTTC.

This clonotype was counted at least ten times. CDR3 coding DNA: TGTGCCAGCAGCTTAACCGGGACTAGCGGTCCCAATGAGCAGTTCTTC. Its protein is CASSLTGTSGPNEQFF. V usage is TRBV11-2 and J usage is TRBJ2-1; TRBD2 agrees at 11 bases. This CDR3 region has 16 residues. The V gene's germline CDR1 is SGHAT and CDR2 FQNNGV. V lost 2 bases and J lost 6; bases outside the gene matches: 6.

Ten or more counts support this clonotype. At one end, the junction sequence differs from germline, possibly due to a read error. The chain employs TRBV28 and TRBJ2-7; 13 bases are a match to TRBD2. CDR3 length: 14 amino acids. Germline loops: CDR1 MDHEN, CDR2 SYDVKM. CDR3 amino acids: CASSLTRTSGRWHF. CDR3 coding DNA: TGTGCCAGCAGTTTGACCCGGACTAGCGGGAGATGGCACTTC.

This clonotype has only a few counts. The genes are TRBV18 and TRBJ2-1, with 8 nucleotides matching TRBD1. V was pared by 2 bases and J by 1 base, with 10 bases of the junction left unmatched. CDR3 length: 18 residues. The germline V gene encodes CDR1 KGHSH and CDR2 LQKENI. CDR3 bases: TGTGCCAGCTCACCAAGGCAGGGGGCCGACCTATCCTACAATGAGCAGTTCTTC. Translated: CASSPRQGADLSYNEQFF. The full variable domain, rest sourced from reference TRBV18 and TRBJ2-1, is NAGVMQNPRHLVRRRGQEARLRCSPMKGHSHVYWYRQLPEEGLKFMVYLQKENIIDESGMPKERFSAEFPKEGPSILRIQQVVRGDSAAYFCASSPRQGADLSYNEQFFGPGTRLTVL.

The chain employs TRBV11-2 and TRBJ2-1; TRBD2 agrees at 12 bases. The CDR3 runs 16 residues. CDR1 and CDR2 from the germline V gene are SGHAT and FQNNGV. V shed 2 bases and J 8 bases; nucleotides not matched to a gene: 7. The CDR3 loop reads CASSLISSGRADEQFF. The CDR3 coding sequence is TGTGCCAGCAGCTTAATTTCTAGCGGGAGGGCGGATGAGCAGTTCTTC.

There are a few counts of this clonotype. The chain's CDR3 is CASSETRTSGYTDTQYF. The CDR3 bases are TGCGCCAGCAGTGAAACCCGGACTAGCGGATACACAGATACGCAGTATTTT. This chain joins TRBV10-1 and TRBJ2-3, with 10 bases matching TRBD2. The V segment lost 3 bases and the J segment 2 bases; nucleotides outside the gene matches: 8. The germline gives CDR1 WNHNN, CDR2 SYGVQD (reference sequence). The CDR3 sequence is 17 residues long.

The sample holds many counts of this clonotype. This chain connects TRBV11-3 to TRBJ1-1; D is perhaps TRBD1 (5 bases). V shed 4 bases and J shed 5 bases, with 11 bases lying between them. Germline loops: CDR1 SGHNT, CDR2 YENEEA. This CDR3 region has 13 residues. The DNA for the CDR3 is TGTGCCAGCAGCTCGGGGGTGAGGACTGAAGCTTTCTTT. It is translated as CASSSGVRTEAFF. Drawing the rest from reference TRBV11-3 and TRBJ1-1, the complete variable domain is EAGVVQSPRYKIIEKKQPVAFWCNPISGHNTLYWYLQNLGQGPELLIRYENEEAVDDSQLPKDRFSAERLKGVDSTLKIQPAELGDSAVYLCASSSGVRTEAFFGQGTRLTVV.

At least ten counts were recorded for this clonotype. This chain uses TRBV30 with TRBJ2-1; 7 nucleotides match TRBD2. The CDR3 covers 14 residues. V dropped 6 bases and J dropped 4; count of bases not matched to a gene: 9. Looked up from germline, CDR1 is GTSNPN and CDR2 is SVGIG (reference sequence). CDR3 residues: CACFGTGGYNEQFF. The CDR3 DNA is TGTGCCTGTTTCGGGACGGGAGGATACAATGAGCAGTTCTTC.

This clonotype turned up a few times. V and J are TRBV7-9 and TRBJ2-7; 15 bases fit TRBD2. V trimming: 3 bases; J trimming: 7 bases; junction bases outside the gene matches: 7. This CDR3 comprises 16 residues. Germline V gene sequence: CDR1 SEHNR, CDR2 FQNEAQ (reference sequence). CDR3: CASSFGLAGGFGEQYF. Here the CDR3 DNA reads TGTGCCAGCAGCTTCGGACTAGCGGGAGGGTTTGGGGAGCAGTACTTC.

This clonotype was counted many times. The genes are TRBV20-1 and TRBJ2-5; D is unresolved. V lost 5 bases to trimming and J lost 5 bases, with 18 bases between them. Looked up from germline, CDR1 is DFQATT and CDR2 is SNEGSKA (reference sequence). CDR3 length: 14 residues. CDR3 DNA sequence: TGCAGTGCTCCCGGGTACCCGGATTCTGAGACCCAGTACTTC. It codes for CSAPGYPDSETQYF.